This TCR beta chain was profiled in a study of T cells in Graves' hyperthyroidism and ophthalmopathy. Germline CDR1 is SGHAT and CDR2 is FQDESV (reference sequence). The CDR3 runs 13 residues. Trimming removed 5 bases at V and 6 bases at J, with 14 bases between. Each diagnosis drew on symptoms, thyroxine, TRAb, thyroid ultrasound and orbital computed tomography findings. The PBMCs studied were ones that came from about 10 ml fresh peripheral blood. Authors of the study amplified TCR beta CDR3 regions from RNA transcripts. HTBI primers drove first-round RT-PCR of the TCR CDR3. Each CDR3 protein gets one entry after TCRdb re-called the multiplex PCR reads with MiXCR. The table has some 560,000 distinct CDR3 sequences, about 15% seen once. Many counts were recorded for this clonotype.

Material for sequencing was blood. The sequence derives from a woman aged 25 to 39 with Graves' hyperthyroidism. The genes are TRBV11-1 and TRBJ2-7; D perhaps matches TRBD1 (6 bases). CDR3 amino acids: CASSPDTGFEQYF. CDR3 DNA: TGTGCCAGCAGCCCAGATACAGGGTTCGAGCAGTACTTC.